This T cell receptor beta chain was found in a study of blood T cell repertoires in COVID-19. At the level of the study: COVID-19 samples collected from the United States, Italy and Spain covered acute and convalescent phases.

Authors' processing steps: Estimated nucleated cell counts came from reference gene primer amplification. Some clones are missing from TCRdb's copy, which holds only in-frame ones; the method was immunoSEQ multiplex PCR. That table supplies the V and J calls and clone size; D and trimming were determined from the DNA. The repertoire has some 70,000 clones, 60% to 80% of them found once; the top ten carry approximately 6%. The J segment lost 0 bases and the V segment lost 9 bases, leaving 12 bases of the junction unmatched. CDR3 length: 16 residues. Germline lookup yields CDR1 MNHNY and CDR2 SVGAGI (reference sequence).

The J gene is TRBJ2-7, the V gene TRBV6-6, with 9 bases that match TRBD2. This clonotype originated in a woman between 55 and 75 years old with acute or convalescent COVID-19. Sequencing was carried out using peripheral blood. The CDR3 is CASSGTSLSSSYEQYF. Written as DNA, the CDR3 is TGTGCCAGTTCCGGGACTAGCCTATCAAGCTCCTACGAGCAGTACTTC.